This TCR beta chain comes out of a study of T-cell reconstitution after alpha-beta-depleted transplantation in children. Unique molecular identifiers featured in how the TCRbeta library was prepared. TCRdb re-called the PCR reads with MiXCR, one entry per CDR3 protein. The profile shows approximately 1,000,000 distinct CDR3 sequences, roughly 29% of them singletons. This clonotype was counted ten times or more. Antigen: not known. Broader study findings: By one year post-transplant, T-cell counts and diversity largely arose from T cells that were newly produced. About two months after transplant, alpha-beta T cells reportedly came from several hundred expanded graft clones.

The source is a boy in the first two years of life who had a stem cell transplant for SCID, so the T cells may come from the graft donor. This material consisted of PBMCs, mostly from graft donor cells, taken 360 days after TCRalphabeta/CD19-depleted stem cell transplant.

The chain's CDR3 is CASSLAPVETQYF. The CDR3 nucleotides read TGTGCCAGCAGCTTAGCCCCTGTGGAGACCCAGTACTTC. The rearrangement links TRBV7-9 to TRBJ2-5; the D is unclear. The V end lost 0 bases, the J end lost 5 bases, and 7 bases lay between the germline ends. The CDR3 is made up of 13 amino acids. Germline V lookup: CDR1 SEHNR, CDR2 FQNEAQ (reference sequence).